This entry features one T cell receptor (beta chain) sequence. Primers for the PCR totalled 60 Vbeta and 13 Jbeta. Produced via immunoSEQ multiplex PCR; TCRdb's table is partial and in-frame only. The sample contains roughly 140,000 clones, roughly 77% of which appear only once. The V end lost 5 bases, the J end lost 3 bases, and 11 bases lay between the germline ends. The CDR3 length is 14 residues. Germline loops: CDR1 SGHTA, CDR2 FQGTGA. The data were taken from a study of cytomegalovirus exposure and HLA in healthy donors. The sequence was obtained from a man aged 25-45 years in good health and CMV-seronegative. Sample: PBMCs. The chain couples TRBV7-3 to TRBJ2-1, with D tentatively TRBD1 (6 bases). The CDR3 sequence: CASSEDSVYNEQFF. CDR3 nucleotide sequence: TGTGCCAGCAGCGAGGACAGCGTCTACAATGAGCAGTTCTTC.